The 13 T cell receptor beta chains below come from one sample, sequenced in a study of blood T cell repertoires in COVID-19. Sequencing was performed with immunoSEQ multiplex PCR; in TCRdb, only in-frame clones are kept and a portion is missing. This sample has around 130,000 clones, with 86% found just once. The specimen was peripheral blood. These receptors all stem from a middle-aged man with acute or convalescent COVID-19.

The J gene is TRBJ1-6, the V gene TRBV30; the D is unclear. This CDR3 is 18 amino acids long. Germline-derived CDR1 and CDR2 are GTSNPN and SVGIG (reference sequence). Between the trimmed V and J ends, which lost 0 bases and 1 base, there was a span of 16 bases. The CDR3 DNA reads TGTGCCTGGAGTGTAGCGGGAGCATGGAGTTCCTATAATTCACCCCTCCACTTT. It yields the protein CAWSVAGAWSSYNSPLHF.

This chain connects TRBV19 to TRBJ2-3, with 8 bases that match TRBD2. The CDR3 length is 16 residues. Germline CDR1 LNHDA, CDR2 SQIVND (reference sequence). Unmatched junction bases numbered 6, after V lost 4 bases and J lost 0 bases. CDR3 DNA sequence: TGTGCCAGTAGTAGCTTGGCTAGCGGGAGCACAGATACGCAGTATTTT. Translated: CASSSLASGSTDTQYF.

V and J are TRBV7-9 and TRBJ2-1; D might be TRBD2 (6 bases). The V gene lost 7 bases and the J gene lost 8 bases, with 18 bases spanning the gap. CDR3 length: 14 residues. Germline CDR1 reads SEHNR; CDR2 reads FQNEAQ (reference sequence). This CDR3 is CASKALREPDEQFF. Here the CDR3 DNA reads TGTGCCAGCAAGGCGTTGCGGGAACCTGATGAGCAGTTCTTC.

The V and J genes are TRBV10-2 and TRBJ2-7; the match to TRBD2 covers 11 bases. V lost 2 bases, J lost 2 bases, and 2 bases stayed unmatched. CDR3 length: 15 residues. CDR1 WSHSY and CDR2 SAAADI come from the germline V gene. The CDR3 here is CASSEVAGGPYEQYF. In nucleotides, the CDR3 is TGCGCCAGCAGTGAGGTAGCGGGAGGGCCCTACGAGCAGTACTTC.

This clone was seen a handful of times. The V and J genes are TRBV24-1 and TRBJ1-1, with D perhaps TRBD1 (5 bases). V lost 4 bases to trimming and J lost 7 bases, with 21 bases between them. This CDR3 has 16 residues. Per germline, CDR1 KGHDR and CDR2 SFDVKD. The CDR3: CATSDSKLTDSNEAFF. CDR3 nucleotide sequence: TGTGCCACCAGTGACTCAAAACTGACAGATAGCAATGAAGCTTTCTTT.

The chain employs TRBV10-3 and TRBJ1-2; D may be TRBD1 (5 bases). In germline, CDR1 is ENHRY, CDR2 SYGVKD. Trimming cost V 7 bases and J 0 bases, with 15 bases left between them. The CDR3 contains 15 residues. The chain's CDR3 is CAIKADSGSNYGYTF. CDR3 bases: TGTGCCATCAAGGCCGACTCAGGGTCTAACTATGGCTACACCTTC.

Remarks on this clone: This sample includes further DNA sequences coding for the same CDR3. The chain carries TRBV27 and TRBJ1-2; 11 bases are a match to TRBD1. The CDR3 totals 14 residues. V lost 6 bases and J lost 2; bases outside the gene matches: 2. The germline V gene has CDR1 MNHEY and CDR2 SMNVEV (reference sequence). The CDR3 nucleotides read TGTGCCAGCAGAAGGACAGGGGGCAACTATGGCTACACCTTC. Its translation is CASRRTGGNYGYTF.

This clone has only one observation. The J gene is TRBJ2-1, the V gene TRBV19, with a weak D call TRBD2 (6 bases). CDR3 size: 16 residues. The V end lost 3 bases, the J end lost 5 bases, and 17 bases lay between the germline ends. Germline CDR1 is LNHDA and CDR2 is SQIVND (reference sequence). The DNA of the CDR3 is TGTGCCAGTAGTATGAGGACTTTCGGGGGAAACAATGAGCAGTTCTTC. Protein sequence: CASSMRTFGGNNEQFF.

This chain joins TRBV30 and TRBJ1-4; tentatively, D is TRBD1 (6 bases). Trimming took off 3 bases at V and 5 bases at J, with 10 bases between the two ends. Per germline, CDR1 GTSNPN and CDR2 SVGIG (reference sequence). CDR3 length: 13 residues. The CDR3 nucleotides are TGTGCCTGGAGCAACGGACAGAATGAAAAACTGTTTTTT. It codes for CAWSNGQNEKLFF.

The chain joins TRBV3-1 (or the pseudogene TRBV3-2) to TRBJ2-1, with 8 bases aligning to TRBD2. Germline trimming cut 11 bases from V and 7 bases from J; bases unmatched to any gene: 10. The CDR3 sequence is 13 residues long. Germline V gene data show CDR1 as LGHDT and CDR2 as YNNKEL (reference sequence). CDR3 amino acids: CAATPSGSNEQFF. In DNA, the CDR3 is TGTGCCGCAACCCCCAGCGGGAGTAATGAGCAGTTCTTC.

V gene TRBV3-1 (or the pseudogene TRBV3-2) combines with J gene TRBJ2-1; 7 nucleotides match TRBD2. Germline CDR1 reads LGHDT; CDR2 reads YNNKEL (reference sequence). J gave up 2 bases and V 1 base, and 8 bases lay outside the gene matches. CDR3 size: 17 residues. The CDR3 loop is CASSQAPLASPYNEQFF. The DNA for the CDR3 is TGTGCCAGCAGCCAAGCCCCACTAGCGAGTCCCTACAATGAGCAGTTCTTC.

The rearrangement links TRBV5-4 to TRBJ1-1; unclear D gene. CDR1 and CDR2 (germline): SGHNT, YYREEE (reference sequence). The V end lost 0 bases, the J end lost 7 bases, and 7 bases lay between the germline ends. The CDR3 spans 12 residues. The CDR3 reads CASSLGEYEAFF. The CDR3 region has the DNA TGTGCCAGCAGCTTGGGAGAGTATGAAGCTTTCTTT.

V gene TRBV6-5 combines with J gene TRBJ2-4; 12 bases map to TRBD2. V lost 4 bases to trimming and J lost 8 bases; unmatched junction nucleotides: 3. Germline V CDR1 and CDR2: MNHEY, SVGAGI. The CDR3 has 14 amino acids. Written as DNA, the CDR3 is TGTGCCAGCAGTTCTCTAGCGGGGGGGGACATTCAGTACTTC. It yields the protein CASSSLAGGDIQYF.